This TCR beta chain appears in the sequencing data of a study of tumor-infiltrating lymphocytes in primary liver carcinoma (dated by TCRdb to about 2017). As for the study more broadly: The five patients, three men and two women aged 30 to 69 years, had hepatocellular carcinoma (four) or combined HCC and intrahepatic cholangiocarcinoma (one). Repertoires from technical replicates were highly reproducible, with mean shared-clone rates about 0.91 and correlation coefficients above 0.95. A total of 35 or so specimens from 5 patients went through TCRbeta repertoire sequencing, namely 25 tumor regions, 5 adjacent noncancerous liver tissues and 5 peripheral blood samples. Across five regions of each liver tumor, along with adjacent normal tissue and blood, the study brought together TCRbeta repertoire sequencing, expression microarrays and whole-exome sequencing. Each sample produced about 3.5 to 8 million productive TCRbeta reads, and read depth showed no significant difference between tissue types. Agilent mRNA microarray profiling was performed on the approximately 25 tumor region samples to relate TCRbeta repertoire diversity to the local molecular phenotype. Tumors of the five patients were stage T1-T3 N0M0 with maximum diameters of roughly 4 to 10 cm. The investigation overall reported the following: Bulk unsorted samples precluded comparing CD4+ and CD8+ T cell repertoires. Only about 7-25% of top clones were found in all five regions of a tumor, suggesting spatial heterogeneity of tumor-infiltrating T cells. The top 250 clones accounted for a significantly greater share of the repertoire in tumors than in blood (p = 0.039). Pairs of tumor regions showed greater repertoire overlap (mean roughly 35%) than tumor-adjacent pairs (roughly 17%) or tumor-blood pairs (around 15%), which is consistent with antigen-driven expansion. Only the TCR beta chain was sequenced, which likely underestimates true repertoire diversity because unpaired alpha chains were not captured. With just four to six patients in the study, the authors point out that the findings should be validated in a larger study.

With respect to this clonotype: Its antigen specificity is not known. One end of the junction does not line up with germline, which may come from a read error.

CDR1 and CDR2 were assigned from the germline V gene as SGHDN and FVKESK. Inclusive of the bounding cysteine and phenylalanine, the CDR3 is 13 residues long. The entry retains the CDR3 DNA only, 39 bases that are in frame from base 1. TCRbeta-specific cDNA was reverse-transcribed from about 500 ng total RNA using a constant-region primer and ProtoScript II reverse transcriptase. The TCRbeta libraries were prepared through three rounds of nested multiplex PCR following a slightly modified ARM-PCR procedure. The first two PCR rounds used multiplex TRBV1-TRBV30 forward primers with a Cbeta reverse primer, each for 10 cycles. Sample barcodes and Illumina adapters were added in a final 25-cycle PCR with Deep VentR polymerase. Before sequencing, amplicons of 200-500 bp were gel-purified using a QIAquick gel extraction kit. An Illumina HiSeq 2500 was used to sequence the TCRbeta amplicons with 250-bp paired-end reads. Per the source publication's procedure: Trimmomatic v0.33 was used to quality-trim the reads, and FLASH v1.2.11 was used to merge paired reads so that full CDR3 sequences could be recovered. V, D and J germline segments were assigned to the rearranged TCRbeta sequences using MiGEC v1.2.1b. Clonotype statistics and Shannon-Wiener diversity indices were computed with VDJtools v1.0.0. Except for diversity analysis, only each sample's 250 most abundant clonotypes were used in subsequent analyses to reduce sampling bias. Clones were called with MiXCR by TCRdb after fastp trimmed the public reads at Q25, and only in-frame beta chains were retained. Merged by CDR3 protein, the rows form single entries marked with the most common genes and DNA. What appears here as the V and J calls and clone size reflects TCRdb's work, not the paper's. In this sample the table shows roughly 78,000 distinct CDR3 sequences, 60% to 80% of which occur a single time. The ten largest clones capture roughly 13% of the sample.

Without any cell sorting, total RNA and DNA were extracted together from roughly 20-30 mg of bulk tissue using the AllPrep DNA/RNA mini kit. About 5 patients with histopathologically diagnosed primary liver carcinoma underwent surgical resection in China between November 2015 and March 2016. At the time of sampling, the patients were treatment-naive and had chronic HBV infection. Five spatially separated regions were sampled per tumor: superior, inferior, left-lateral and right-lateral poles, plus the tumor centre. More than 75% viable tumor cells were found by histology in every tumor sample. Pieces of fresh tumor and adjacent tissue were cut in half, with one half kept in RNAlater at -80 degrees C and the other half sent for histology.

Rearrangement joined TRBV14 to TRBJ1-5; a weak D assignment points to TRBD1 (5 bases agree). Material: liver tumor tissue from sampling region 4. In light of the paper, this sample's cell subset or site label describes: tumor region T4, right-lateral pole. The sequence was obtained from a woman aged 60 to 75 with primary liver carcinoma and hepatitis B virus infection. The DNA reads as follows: TGTGCCAACAGCCAAGGCGGCAGGGTCCGGCAGCATTTT. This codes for CANSQGGRVRQHF.